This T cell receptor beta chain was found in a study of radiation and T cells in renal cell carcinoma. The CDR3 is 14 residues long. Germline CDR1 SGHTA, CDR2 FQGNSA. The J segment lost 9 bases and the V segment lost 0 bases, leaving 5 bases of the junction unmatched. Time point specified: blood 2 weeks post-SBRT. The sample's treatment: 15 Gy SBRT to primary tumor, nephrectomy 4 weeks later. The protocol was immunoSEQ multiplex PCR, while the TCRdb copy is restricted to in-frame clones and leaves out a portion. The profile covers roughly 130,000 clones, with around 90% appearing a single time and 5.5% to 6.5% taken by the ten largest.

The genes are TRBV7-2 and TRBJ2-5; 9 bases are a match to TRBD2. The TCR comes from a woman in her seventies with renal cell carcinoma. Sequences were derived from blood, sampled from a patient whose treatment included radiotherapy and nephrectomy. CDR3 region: CASSLASGGPSQYF. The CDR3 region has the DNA TGTGCCAGCAGCTTAGCTAGCGGGGGCCCCTCCCAGTACTTC.